This T cell receptor beta chain stems from a study of T cells after somatic rescue of genetic block. CDR3 length: 19 residues. In germline, CDR1 is LGHNT, CDR2 FRNRAP. The ends lost 1 base at V and 4 bases at J; junction bases unmatched: 14. Sequencing used immunoSEQ multiplex PCR; TCRdb keeps in-frame clones, though not all of them. The sample holds 110,000 or so clones, around nine tenths seen once. This TCR was recovered from a woman aged 18-29 years. Material for sequencing was peripheral blood mononuclear cells (PBMCs). The chain couples TRBV12-5 to TRBJ1-1, with TRBD1 matching over 11 bases. This CDR3 reads CASGLASPGQGVGTTEAFF. The CDR3 bases are TGTGCTAGTGGTTTGGCCTCCCCGGGACAGGGGGTTGGGACCACTGAAGCTTTCTTT.